This TCR beta chain is from a study of cytomegalovirus exposure and HLA in healthy donors. The PCR had 60 Vbeta and 13 Jbeta primers. Clones were read by immunoSEQ multiplex PCR, and TCRdb kept only the in-frame ones, dropping some. This sample has more than 110,000 clones, with almost 85% found just once. J lost 0 bases, V lost 4 bases, and 9 bases had no gene match. Germline CDR1 reads SQVTM; CDR2 reads ANQGSEA. The CDR3 is 16 amino acids. Regarding the study as a whole: In the analysis, some V segments, TRBV6-2 and TRBV6-3 included, were excluded as indistinguishable. Association with HLA alleles at 0.05 false discovery rate was found for around 15,000 TCR beta sequences in a later analysis.

Note on this clone: The antigen is unknown.

V and J are TRBV29-1 and TRBJ1-2; 9 bases match TRBD1. Sequencing was performed on PBMCs. This TCR came from a young man in good health and CMV-seropositive. CDR3 region: CSVGDRAIDPNYGYTF. The CDR3 DNA reads TGCAGCGTTGGGGACAGGGCAATCGATCCTAACTATGGCTACACCTTC.